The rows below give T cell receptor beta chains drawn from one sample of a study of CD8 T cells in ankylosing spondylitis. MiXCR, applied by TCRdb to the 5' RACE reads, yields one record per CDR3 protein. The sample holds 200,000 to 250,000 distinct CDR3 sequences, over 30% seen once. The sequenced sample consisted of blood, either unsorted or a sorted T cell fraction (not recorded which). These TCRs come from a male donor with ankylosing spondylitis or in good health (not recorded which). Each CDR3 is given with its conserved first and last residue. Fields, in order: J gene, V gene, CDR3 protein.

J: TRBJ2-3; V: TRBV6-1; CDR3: CASTPGGSTDTQYF
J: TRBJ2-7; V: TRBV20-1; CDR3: CSARDTDSRYEQYF
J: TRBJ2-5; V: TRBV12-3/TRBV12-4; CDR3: CASSGQETQYF
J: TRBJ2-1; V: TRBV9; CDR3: CASSPPRMNEQFF
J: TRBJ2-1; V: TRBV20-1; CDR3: CSDTIAGGQGEQFF
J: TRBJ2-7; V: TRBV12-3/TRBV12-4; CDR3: CASTPQGAFREQYF
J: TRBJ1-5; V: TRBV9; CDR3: CASSVGGAGNQPQHF
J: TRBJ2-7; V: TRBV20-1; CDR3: CSARDYSGGSYEQYF
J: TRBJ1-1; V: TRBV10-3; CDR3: CAISDGDRPEAFF
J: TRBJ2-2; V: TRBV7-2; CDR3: CASSRTYANTGELFF
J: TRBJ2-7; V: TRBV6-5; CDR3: CASSYSQTSGDEQYF
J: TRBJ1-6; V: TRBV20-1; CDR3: CSARDGRRGNSPLHF
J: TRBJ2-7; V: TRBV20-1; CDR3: CSASNPTTGTYEQYF
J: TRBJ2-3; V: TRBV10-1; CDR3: CASSAPGPSQYTQYF
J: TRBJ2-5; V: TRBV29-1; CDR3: CSAPGHGVGETQYF
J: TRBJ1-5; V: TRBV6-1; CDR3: CASRPGTELDRAQHF
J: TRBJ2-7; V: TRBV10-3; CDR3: CAINSRAGRVDEQYF
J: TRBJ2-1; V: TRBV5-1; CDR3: CASSGSGGHFNEQFF
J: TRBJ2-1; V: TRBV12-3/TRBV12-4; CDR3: CASSGLAGVEQFF
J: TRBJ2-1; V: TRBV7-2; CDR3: CASSLVEASGEDEQFF
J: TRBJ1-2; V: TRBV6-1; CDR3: CASSEAGRYGYTF
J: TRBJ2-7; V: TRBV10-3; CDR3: CAIRLQGAVEQYF
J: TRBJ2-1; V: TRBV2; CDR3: CASSITGGHEQFF
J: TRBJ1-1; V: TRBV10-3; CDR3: CATGGSTNTEAFF
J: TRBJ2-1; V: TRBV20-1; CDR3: CSALPGPWSEQFF
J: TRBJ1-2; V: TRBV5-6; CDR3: CASSLDGGYGYTF
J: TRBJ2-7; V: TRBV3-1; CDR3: CASSSGTGGQQYF
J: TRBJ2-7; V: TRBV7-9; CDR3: CASSLETERWQYF
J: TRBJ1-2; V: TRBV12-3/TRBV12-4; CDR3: CASSLIARYGYTF
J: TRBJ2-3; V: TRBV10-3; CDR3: CAIRPHRGGAGGVVVSQDTQYF
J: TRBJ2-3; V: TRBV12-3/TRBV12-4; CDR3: CASRSGGAGDTQYF
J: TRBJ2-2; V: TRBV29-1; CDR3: CSVEAVGTGELFF
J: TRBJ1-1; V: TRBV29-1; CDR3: CSVVPGRMNTEAFF
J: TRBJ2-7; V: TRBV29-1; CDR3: CSVQGVSPYEQYF
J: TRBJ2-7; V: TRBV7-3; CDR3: CASSVDRAYEQYF
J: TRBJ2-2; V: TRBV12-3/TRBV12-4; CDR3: CASHSGGLTGELFF
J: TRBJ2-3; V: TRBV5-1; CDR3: CASSLDRGTDTQYF
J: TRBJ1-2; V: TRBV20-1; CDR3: CSARGGPSLPFDYTF
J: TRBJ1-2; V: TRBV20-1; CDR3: CSATPGHPRDRTF
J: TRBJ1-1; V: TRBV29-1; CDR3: CSVDRVTEAFF
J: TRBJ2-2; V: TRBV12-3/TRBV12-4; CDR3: CASREAGTGYTGELFF
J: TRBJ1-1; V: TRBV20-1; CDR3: CSASKQGMNTEAFF
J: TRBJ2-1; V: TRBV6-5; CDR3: CASSSIGLAGESSYNEQFF
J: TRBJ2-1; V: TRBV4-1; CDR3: CASSQDPSLTSGYNEQFF
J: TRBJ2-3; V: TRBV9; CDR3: CASSPPGRAGSTDTQYF
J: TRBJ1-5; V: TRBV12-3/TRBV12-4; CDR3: CASTQDLGNQPQHF
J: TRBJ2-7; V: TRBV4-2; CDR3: CASSLKEGPSYEQYF
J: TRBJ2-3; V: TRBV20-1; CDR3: CSAPGDGSTDTQYF
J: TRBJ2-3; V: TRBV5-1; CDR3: CASSLGGTSGVSTDTQYF
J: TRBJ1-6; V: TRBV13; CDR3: CASSYGQGGSRSPLHF
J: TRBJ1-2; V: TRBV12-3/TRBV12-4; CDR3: CAPRRQRPNYGYTF
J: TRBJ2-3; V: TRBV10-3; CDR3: CAISPNTDTQYF
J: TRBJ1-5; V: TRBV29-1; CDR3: CSVAVNSNQPQHF
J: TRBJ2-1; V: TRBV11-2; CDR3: CASSSPASGGYSSYNEQFF
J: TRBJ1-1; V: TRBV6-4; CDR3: CASSDRDGTKAFF
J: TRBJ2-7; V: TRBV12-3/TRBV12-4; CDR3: CASSLSAGSSYEQYF
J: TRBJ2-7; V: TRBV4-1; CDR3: CASSQAVRGYEQYF
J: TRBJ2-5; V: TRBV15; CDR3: CATSRSGTGEETQYF
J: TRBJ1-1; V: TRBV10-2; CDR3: CASSEGANTEAFF
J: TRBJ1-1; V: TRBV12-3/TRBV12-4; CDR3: CASSNRNTEAFF